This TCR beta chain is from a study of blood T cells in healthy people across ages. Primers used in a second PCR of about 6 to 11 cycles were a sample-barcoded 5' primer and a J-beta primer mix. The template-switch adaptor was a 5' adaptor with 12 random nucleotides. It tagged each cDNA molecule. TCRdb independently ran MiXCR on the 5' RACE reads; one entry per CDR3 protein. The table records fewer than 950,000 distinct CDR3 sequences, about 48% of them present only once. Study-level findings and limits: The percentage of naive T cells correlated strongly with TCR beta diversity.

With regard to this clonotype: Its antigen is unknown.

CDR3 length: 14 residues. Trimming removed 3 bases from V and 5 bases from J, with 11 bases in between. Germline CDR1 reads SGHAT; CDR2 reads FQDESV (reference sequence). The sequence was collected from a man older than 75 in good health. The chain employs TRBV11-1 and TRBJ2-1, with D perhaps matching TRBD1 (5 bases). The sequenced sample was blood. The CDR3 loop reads CASSFSSRDNEQFF. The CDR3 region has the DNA TGTGCCAGCAGCTTCAGTTCCAGGGACAATGAGCAGTTCTTC.